These 20 T cell receptor beta chains originate from one sample sequenced in a study of T cells in Graves' hyperthyroidism and ophthalmopathy. Researchers took RNA transcripts and amplified the TCR beta CDR3 regions from them. HTBI primers were employed in a first-round RT-PCR of the TCR CDR3. In TCRdb, the multiplex PCR reads were re-called with MiXCR into one record per CDR3 protein. The sample has about 580,000 distinct CDR3 sequences; 35% to 55% are singletons. The sequenced material came from peripheral blood or thyroid tissue (not recorded which). These receptors came from a woman under 30 with Graves' hyperthyroidism.

This clonotype was observed many times. The chain couples TRBV4-1 to TRBJ1-2; D is ambiguous. The V gene lost 6 bases and the J gene lost 1 base, with 6 bases spanning the gap. Germline V gives CDR1 MGHRA, CDR2 YSYEKL. CDR3 size: 12 residues. Written as DNA, the CDR3 is TGCGCCAGCAGGGCTTTTAACTATGGCTACACCTTC. Protein: CASRAFNYGYTF.

The chain recombines TRBV7-1 with TRBJ2-2; 11 positions match TRBD2. TRBV7-1 is reported as an ORF; its role is uncertain. The CDR3 runs to 17 residues. With V trimmed by 1 base and J by 4 bases, 5 bases remained unmatched. This chain's CDR3 is CASSSGLAGLPTGELFF. CDR3 bases: TGTGCCAGCAGCTCAGGACTAGCGGGATTACCCACCGGGGAGCTGTTTTTT.

This chain uses TRBV7-6 with TRBJ2-7, with 9 bases aligning to TRBD1. Germline V gene sequence: CDR1 SGHVS, CDR2 FNYEAQ. The V gene end was trimmed by 6 bases and the J gene end by 7 bases; junction bases not matched to a gene: 7. The CDR3 has 13 residues. The CDR3 region is CASRPQGANEQYF. CDR3 bases: TGTGCCAGCAGACCACAGGGGGCCAATGAGCAGTACTTC.

This clonotype was observed a handful of times. For the CDR3, the DNA is TGTGCCAGCAGCGGTCTGAAGAGATGGGTGAACACCGGGGAGCTGTTTTTT. Its translation: CASSGLKRWVNTGELFF. The chain carries TRBV5-6 and TRBJ2-2; the D is unclear. This CDR3 spans 17 amino acids. Germline assignment: CDR1 SGHDT and CDR2 YYEEEE. Trimming left V 4 bases short and J 1 base short, with 17 bases between.

This clonotype was seen many times. A read error may account for a junction end that differs from germline. The chain combines TRBV20-1 with TRBJ2-5; 7 positions match TRBD1. The CDR3 consists of 13 residues. The germline CDR1 and CDR2 sequences are DFQATT and SNEGSKA (reference sequence). The CDR3 spells CSACRDSQATQYF. CDR3 DNA: TGCAGTGCTTGCCGGGACAGTCAAGCGACCCAGTACTTC.

The CDR3 sequence: CSVRGGDTYGYTF. As DNA, the CDR3 is TGCAGTGTCAGGGGTGGGGACACCTATGGCTACACCTTC. The V call is TRBV20-1, the J call TRBJ1-2; D is perhaps TRBD1 (6 bases). The CDR3 covers 13 residues. V lost 7 bases and J lost 4, with 16 bases in between. Germline V gene lookup returns CDR1 DFQATT and CDR2 SNEGSKA (reference sequence).

This clonotype was counted at least ten times. The gene calls are TRBV4-1 and TRBJ2-7; 14 bases are a match to TRBD2. The junction had 2 bases not matched to a gene; V was cut back by 3 bases and J by 1 base. In germline, CDR1 is MGHRA, CDR2 YSYEKL. The length of the CDR3 is 16 residues. The CDR3 DNA sequence: TGCGCCAGCAGCCACCGACTAGCGGGAGGGTCCTACGAGCAGTACTTC. Translated, it gives CASSHRLAGGSYEQYF.

This clonotype was observed a handful of times. The V gene is TRBV10-3, the J gene TRBJ2-5, with TRBD2 matching 10 bases. The CDR3 consists of 16 residues. Germline assignment: CDR1 ENHRY and CDR2 SYGVKD. The trim removed 3 bases at V and 4 bases at J, leaving 8 bases unmatched. CDR3 DNA: TGTGCCATCAGTGATCGGGGGCTAGCGGGAGCAGAGACCCAGTACTTC. Residues: CAISDRGLAGAETQYF.

This clonotype was seen only a few times. The chain recombines TRBV18 with TRBJ1-5, with D unresolved. CDR1 and CDR2 from the germline V gene are KGHSH and LQKENI. CDR3 length: 13 amino acids. V was clipped by 10 bases and J by 4 bases, with 14 bases between them. The CDR3 spells CATTEAENQPQHF. The CDR3 DNA follows: TGTGCCACCACCGAGGCAGAAAATCAGCCCCAGCATTTT.

This chain links TRBV5-5 with TRBJ1-2; D is ambiguous. V was shortened by 1 base and J by 5 bases, with 9 bases between the two germline ends. Germline CDR1 reads SGHKS; CDR2 reads YYEKEE (reference sequence). The CDR3 has 13 residues. CDR3 DNA: TGTGCCAGCAGCTTGACAAAGGATTATGGCTACACCTTC. Protein product: CASSLTKDYGYTF.

A note on this clonotype: The missing conserved phenylalanine or tryptophan at the end of this CDR3 makes a read error likely. The rearrangement uses TRBV28 and TRBJ2-7; D might be TRBD2 (6 bases). V lost 1 base to trimming and J lost 4 bases, with 17 bases between them. Germline assignment: CDR1 MDHEN and CDR2 SYDVKM. There are 16 residues in the CDR3. The CDR3 protein is CASSLSPRENTYEQYS. The CDR3 DNA reads TGTGCCAGCAGTTTATCCCCCCGGGAGAATACTTACGAGCAGTACTCC.

This clonotype appeared many times. The CDR3 DNA reads as TGTGCCAGCAGCTTCCGTGGGCACCATCAGCCCCAGCATTTT. Its translation is CASSFRGHHQPQHF. This chain connects TRBV7-2 to TRBJ1-5; the D is unclear. V lost 3 bases and J lost 5, with 11 bases in between. The CDR3 is 14 amino acids. CDR1 is SGHTA, CDR2 FQGNSA, per germline. Together with reference TRBV7-2 and TRBJ1-5, the CDR3 gives the full variable domain: GAGVSQSPSNKVTEKGKDVELRCDPISGHTALYWYRQSLGQGLEFLIYFQGNSAPDKSGLPSDRFSAERTGGSVSTLTIQRTQQEDSAVYLCASSFRGHHQPQHFGDGTRLSIL.

For the CDR3, the DNA is TGTGCCACCAGCAGTGCTACGGCGGGGACCGTCTATGGCTACACCTTC. It is translated as CATSSATAGTVYGYTF. The chain uses TRBV15 and TRBJ1-2, with D tentatively TRBD1 (5 bases). This CDR3 region has 16 residues. Germline CDR1 and CDR2: LNHNV and YYDKDF (reference sequence). V lost 3 bases to trimming and J lost 4 bases, with 18 bases between them.

This clonotype appeared many times. V and J are TRBV7-2 and TRBJ2-2; perhaps TRBD2 as D (5 bases). The germline V gene encodes CDR1 SGHTA and CDR2 FQGNSA. The CDR3 sequence is 15 residues long. Trimming took off 1 base at V and 6 bases at J, with 12 bases between the two ends. The DNA for the CDR3 is TGTGCCAGCAGCTTAGAACTAGTGGTGGCCGGGGAGCTGTTTTTT. It yields the protein CASSLELVVAGELFF.

The chain links TRBV7-8 to TRBJ2-7, with D possibly TRBD2 on 7 matching bases. The V gene lost 4 bases and the J gene lost 5 bases, with 24 bases spanning the gap. Germline CDR1 is SGHVS and CDR2 is FQNEAQ. There are 17 residues in the CDR3. The CDR3 region is CASSYHEGGGVTNEQYF. The CDR3 DNA follows: TGTGCCAGCAGCTACCACGAGGGGGGGGGGGTAACAAACGAGCAGTACTTC.

As concerns this clonotype: Being one base from a much bigger clone, this may be a read error. The chain couples TRBV5-5 to TRBJ1-4; 7 nucleotides line up with TRBD1. The CDR3 contains 14 residues. J was trimmed by 6 bases and V by 0 bases; bases with no gene match: 2. Germline V CDR1 and CDR2: SGHKS, YYEKEE (reference sequence). The CDR3 here is CASSLGDSDEKLFF. The DNA for the CDR3 is TGTGCCAGCAGCTTGGGGGACAGCGATGAAAAACTGTTTTTT.

As to this clonotype: One junction end disagrees with the germline gene, perhaps due to a read error. The chain joins TRBV12-3 or TRBV12-4 to TRBJ1-2; weak D call: TRBD1 (5 bases). CDR3 length: 12 amino acids. In DNA, the CDR3 is TGTGCCAGCAGCGGCGGATGGGGCGACTACATCTTC. Translated, it gives CASSGGWGDYIF.

Ten or more counts support this clonotype. The chain couples TRBV29-1 to TRBJ2-7; tentative D call: TRBD1 (5 bases). This CDR3 is 11 amino acids long. Per germline, CDR1 SQVTM and CDR2 ANQGSEA. The V end lost 6 bases, the J end lost 2 bases, and 8 bases lay between the germline ends. The DNA for the CDR3 is TGCAGCGTCAGACAGACCTACGAGCAGTACTTC. This sequence encodes CSVRQTYEQYF.

In regard to this clonotype: Because the CDR3 is missing its conserved closing phenylalanine or tryptophan, this is likely a read error. V is TRBV27 and J is TRBJ1-5; D gene ambiguous. There are 12 residues in the CDR3. The V gene's germline CDR1 is MNHEY and CDR2 SMNVEV (reference sequence). Trimming cost V 6 bases and J 5 bases, with 8 bases left between them. DNA for the CDR3: TGTGCCAGCAGCAAGGGCGATCAGCCCCAGCATCTT. This translates into CASSKGDQPQHL.

This clonotype was seen repeatedly, ten times or more. The chain joins TRBV24-1 to TRBJ2-2; 8 bases line up with TRBD2. The CDR3 contains 16 residues. Germline V CDR1 and CDR2: KGHDR, SFDVKD. Trimming took 4 bases from V and 8 from J; bases not matched to a gene: 11. CDR3 nucleotide sequence: TGTGCCACCAGTGACAGAGGGTCTGCGGGGGGTGGGGAGCTGTTTTTT. As protein: CATSDRGSAGGGELFF.